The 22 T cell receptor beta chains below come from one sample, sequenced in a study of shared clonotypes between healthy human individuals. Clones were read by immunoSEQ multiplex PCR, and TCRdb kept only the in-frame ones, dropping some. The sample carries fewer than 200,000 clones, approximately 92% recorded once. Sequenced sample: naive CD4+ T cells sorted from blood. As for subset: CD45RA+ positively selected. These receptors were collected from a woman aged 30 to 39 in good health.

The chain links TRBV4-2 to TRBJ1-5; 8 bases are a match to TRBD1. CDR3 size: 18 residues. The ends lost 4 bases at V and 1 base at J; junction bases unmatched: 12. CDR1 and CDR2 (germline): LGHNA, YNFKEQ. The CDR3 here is CASSPFSTGVDSNQPQHF. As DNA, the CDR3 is TGTGCCAGCAGCCCTTTCTCGACAGGGGTAGACAGCAATCAGCCCCAGCATTTT.

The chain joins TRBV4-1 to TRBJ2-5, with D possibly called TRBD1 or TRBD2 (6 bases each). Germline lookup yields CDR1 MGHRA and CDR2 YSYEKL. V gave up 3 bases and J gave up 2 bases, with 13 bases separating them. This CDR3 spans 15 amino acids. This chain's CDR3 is CASSQGGTTQETQYF. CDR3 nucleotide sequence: TGCGCCAGCAGCCAGGGCGGGACAACGCAAGAGACCCAGTACTTC.

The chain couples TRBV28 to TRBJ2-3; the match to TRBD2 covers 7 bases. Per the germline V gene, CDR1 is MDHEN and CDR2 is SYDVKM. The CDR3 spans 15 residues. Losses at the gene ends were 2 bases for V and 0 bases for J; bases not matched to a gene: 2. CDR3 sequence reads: CASSLPSGSTDTQYF. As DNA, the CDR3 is TGTGCCAGCAGTTTACCTAGCGGTAGCACAGATACGCAGTATTTT.

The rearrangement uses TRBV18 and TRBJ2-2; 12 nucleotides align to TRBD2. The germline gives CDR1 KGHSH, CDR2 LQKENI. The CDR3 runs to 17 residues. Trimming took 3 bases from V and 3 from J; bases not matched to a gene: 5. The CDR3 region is CASSPRTSGIDTGELFF. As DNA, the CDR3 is TGTGCCAGCTCACCCCGGACTAGCGGGATAGACACCGGGGAGCTGTTTTTT.

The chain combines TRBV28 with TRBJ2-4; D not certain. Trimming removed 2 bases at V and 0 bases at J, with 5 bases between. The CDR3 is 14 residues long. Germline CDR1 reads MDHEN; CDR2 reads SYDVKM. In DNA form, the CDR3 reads TGTGCCAGCAGTTTAGGGCTAGCCAAAAACATTCAGTACTTC. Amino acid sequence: CASSLGLAKNIQYF.

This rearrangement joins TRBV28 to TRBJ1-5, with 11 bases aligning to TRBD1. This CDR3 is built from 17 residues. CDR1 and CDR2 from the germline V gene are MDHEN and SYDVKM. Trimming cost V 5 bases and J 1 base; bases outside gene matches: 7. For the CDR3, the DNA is TGTGCCAGCAGTCAATCTCGGACAGGGGGCAGCAATCAGCCCCAGCATTTT. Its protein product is CASSQSRTGGSNQPQHF.

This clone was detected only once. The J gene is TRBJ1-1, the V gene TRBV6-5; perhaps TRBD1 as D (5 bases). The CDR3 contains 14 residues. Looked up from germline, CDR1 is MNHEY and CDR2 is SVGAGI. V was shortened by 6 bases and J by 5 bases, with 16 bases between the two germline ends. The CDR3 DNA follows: TGTGCCAGCAGATTTCCGGGGGGTAAGACTGAAGCTTTCTTT. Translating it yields CASRFPGGKTEAFF.

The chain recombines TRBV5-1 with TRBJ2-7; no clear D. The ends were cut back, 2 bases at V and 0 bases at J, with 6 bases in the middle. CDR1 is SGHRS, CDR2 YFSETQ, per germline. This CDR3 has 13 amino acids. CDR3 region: CASSFLSSYEQYF. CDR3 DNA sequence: TGCGCCAGCAGCTTCCTCTCCTCCTACGAGCAGTACTTC.

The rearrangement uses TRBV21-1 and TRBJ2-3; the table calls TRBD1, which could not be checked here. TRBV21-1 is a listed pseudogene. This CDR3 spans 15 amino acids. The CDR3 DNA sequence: TGTGCCAGCAGTAATCTAGGGACAGGGTTAGATACGCAGTATTTT. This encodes CASSNLGTGLDTQYF.

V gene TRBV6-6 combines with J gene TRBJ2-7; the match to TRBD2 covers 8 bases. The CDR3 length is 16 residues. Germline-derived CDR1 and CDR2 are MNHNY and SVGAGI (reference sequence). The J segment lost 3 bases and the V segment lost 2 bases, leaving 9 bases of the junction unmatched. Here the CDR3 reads CASSYASTSGSYEQYF. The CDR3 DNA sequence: TGTGCCAGCAGTTACGCGAGTACTAGCGGAAGCTACGAGCAGTACTTC.

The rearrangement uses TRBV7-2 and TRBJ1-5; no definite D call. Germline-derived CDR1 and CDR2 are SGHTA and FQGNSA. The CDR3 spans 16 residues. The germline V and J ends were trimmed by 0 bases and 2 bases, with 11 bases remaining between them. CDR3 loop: CASSLAQAWGNQPQHF. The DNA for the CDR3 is TGTGCCAGCAGCTTAGCCCAGGCTTGGGGCAATCAGCCCCAGCATTTT.

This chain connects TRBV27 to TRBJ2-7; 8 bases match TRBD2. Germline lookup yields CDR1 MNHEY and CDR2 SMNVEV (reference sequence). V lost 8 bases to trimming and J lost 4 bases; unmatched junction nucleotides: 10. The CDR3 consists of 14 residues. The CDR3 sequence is CASRTGTSQYEQYF. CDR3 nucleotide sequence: TGTGCCAGCCGTACCGGGACTAGTCAGTACGAGCAGTACTTC.

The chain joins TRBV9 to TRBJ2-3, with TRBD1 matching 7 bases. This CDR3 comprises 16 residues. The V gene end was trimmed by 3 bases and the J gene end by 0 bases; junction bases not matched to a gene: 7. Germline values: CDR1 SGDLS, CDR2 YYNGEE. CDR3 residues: CASSATGYGSTDTQYF. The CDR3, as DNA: TGTGCCAGCAGCGCGACAGGGTACGGGAGCACAGATACGCAGTATTTT.

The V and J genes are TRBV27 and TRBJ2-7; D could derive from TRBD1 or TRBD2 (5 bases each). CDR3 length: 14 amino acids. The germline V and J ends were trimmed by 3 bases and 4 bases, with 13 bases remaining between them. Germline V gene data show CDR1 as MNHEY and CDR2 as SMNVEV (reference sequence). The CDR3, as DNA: TGTGCCAGCAGTTTCCTTGGGGGTAGTTACGAGCAGTACTTC. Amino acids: CASSFLGGSYEQYF.

The CDR3, as DNA: TGTGCCAGTTCCACAGGGCTTAGAGAGACCCAGTACTTC. Amino acids: CASSTGLRETQYF. The chain carries TRBV19 and TRBJ2-5, with D perhaps TRBD1 (6 bases). V was trimmed by 8 bases and J by 4 bases, leaving 14 bases between them. CDR3 length: 13 residues. Germline assignment: CDR1 LNHDA and CDR2 SQIVND (reference sequence).

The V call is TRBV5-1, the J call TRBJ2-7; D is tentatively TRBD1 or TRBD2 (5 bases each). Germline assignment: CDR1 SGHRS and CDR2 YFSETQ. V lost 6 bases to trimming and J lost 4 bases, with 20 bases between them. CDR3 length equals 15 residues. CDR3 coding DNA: TGCGCCAGCATCCCGAAGGGTCGGGGACCTTACGAGCAGTACTTC. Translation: CASIPKGRGPYEQYF.

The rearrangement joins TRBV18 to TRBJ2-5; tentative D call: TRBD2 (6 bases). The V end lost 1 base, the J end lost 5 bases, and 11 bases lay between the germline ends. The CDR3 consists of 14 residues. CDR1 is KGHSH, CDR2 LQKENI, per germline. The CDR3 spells CASSPQGGEETQYF. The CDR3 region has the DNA TGTGCCAGCTCACCACAGGGCGGGGAGGAGACCCAGTACTTC.

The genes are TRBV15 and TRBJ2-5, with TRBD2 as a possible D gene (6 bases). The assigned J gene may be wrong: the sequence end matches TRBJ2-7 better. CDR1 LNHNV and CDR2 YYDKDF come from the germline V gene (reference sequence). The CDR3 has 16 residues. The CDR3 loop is CATSRVGGDFGNEQYF. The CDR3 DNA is TGTGCCACCAGCCGCGTTGGAGGGGATTTTGGGAACGAGCAGTACTTC.

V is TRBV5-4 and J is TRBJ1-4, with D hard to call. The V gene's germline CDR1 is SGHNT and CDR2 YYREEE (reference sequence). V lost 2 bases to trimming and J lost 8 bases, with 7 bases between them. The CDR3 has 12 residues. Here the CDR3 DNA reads TGTGCCAGCAGCTTCCCCGGGGAAAAACTGTTTTTT. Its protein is CASSFPGEKLFF.

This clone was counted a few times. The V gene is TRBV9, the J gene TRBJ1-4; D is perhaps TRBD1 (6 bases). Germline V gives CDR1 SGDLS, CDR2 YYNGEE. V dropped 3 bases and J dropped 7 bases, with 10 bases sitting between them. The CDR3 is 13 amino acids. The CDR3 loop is CASSAQGGEKLFF. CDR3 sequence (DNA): TGTGCCAGCAGCGCCCAAGGGGGTGAAAAACTGTTTTTT.

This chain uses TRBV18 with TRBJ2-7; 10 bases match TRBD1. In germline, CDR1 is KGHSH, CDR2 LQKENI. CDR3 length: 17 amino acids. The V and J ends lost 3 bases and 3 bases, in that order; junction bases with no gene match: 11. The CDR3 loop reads CASSPHGAGDRGYEQYF. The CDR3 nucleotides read TGTGCCAGCTCACCCCACGGGGCCGGGGACAGGGGCTACGAGCAGTACTTC.

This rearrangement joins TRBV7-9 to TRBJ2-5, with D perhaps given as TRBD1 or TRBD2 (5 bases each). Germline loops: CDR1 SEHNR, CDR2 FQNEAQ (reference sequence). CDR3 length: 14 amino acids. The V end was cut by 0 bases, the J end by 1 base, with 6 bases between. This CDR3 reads CASSLAGTQETQYF. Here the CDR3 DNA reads TGTGCCAGCAGCTTAGCGGGGACCCAAGAGACCCAGTACTTC.